What follows are 16 T cell receptor beta chains derived from one specimen sequenced in a study of cytomegalovirus exposure and HLA in healthy donors (TCRdb year 2017). Library preparation used the immunoSEQ multiplex PCR assay. For the multiplex PCR, a mixture combining 60 forward primers for TCR Vbeta segments and 13 reverse primers for TCR Jbeta segments was used. TCRdb took over this immuneACCESS table, retaining in-frame rearrangements with V and J assigned. Such tables are incomplete; in checked studies, under half of the missing clones stem from an unresolved V gene, and the remainder is unexplained. The sample table shows over 150,000 clones, and 60% to 80% are seen once. The ten largest clones add up to approximately 3.1% of the sample. Sequenced material: PBMCs. The receptors originated from a woman between 25 and 40 years old in good health and CMV-seropositive.

The chain carries TRBV5-1 and TRBJ2-3; the match to TRBD2 covers 10 bases. With 5 bases clipped from V and 5 bases from J, the junction kept 11 bases outside the gene matches. CDR1 SGHRS and CDR2 YFSETQ come from the germline V gene. This CDR3 has 16 residues. The CDR3 reads CASRRQAGGPEDTQYF. CDR3 sequence (DNA): TGCGCCAGCAGGCGACAAGCGGGAGGGCCAGAAGATACGCAGTATTTT.

The chain has TRBV6-5 and TRBJ1-2; no reliable D call. The germline V and J ends were trimmed by 7 bases and 1 base, with 7 bases remaining between them. This CDR3 region has 12 residues. The germline V gene has CDR1 MNHEY and CDR2 SVGAGI. CDR3 sequence: CASMGSNYGYTF. The CDR3 DNA reads as TGTGCCAGCATGGGGAGTAACTATGGCTACACCTTC.

This clone is a singleton in its sample. This rearrangement joins TRBV6-1 to TRBJ1-4; 10 positions agree with TRBD1. This CDR3 is built from 13 residues. Trimming took 8 bases from V and 6 from J; bases not matched to a gene: 3. CDR1 is MNHNS and CDR2 is SASEGT in the germline V gene. This chain's CDR3 is CASGDRGHEKLFF. The CDR3 DNA is TGTGCCAGCGGCGACAGGGGGCATGAAAAACTGTTTTTT.

The V and J genes are TRBV7-9 and TRBJ2-3, with D uncertain. Germline-derived CDR1 and CDR2 are SEHNR and FQNEAQ (reference sequence). This CDR3 spans 14 amino acids. V was pared by 4 bases and J by 4 bases, with 12 bases between. The chain's CDR3 is CASSSPTRPDTQYF. The CDR3 region has the DNA TGTGCCAGCAGCTCGCCGACACGGCCAGATACGCAGTATTTT.

The chain joins TRBV5-8 to TRBJ2-4, with 7 nucleotides matching TRBD1. The CDR3 is 19 residues long. The V gene's germline CDR1 is SGHTS and CDR2 YDEGEE. With V trimmed by 3 bases and J by 0 bases, 15 bases remained unmatched. The CDR3 nucleotides are TGTGCCAGCAGCTCCAGCCCCCTAAGACAGGGCCTAGCCAAAAACATTCAGTACTTC. As protein: CASSSSPLRQGLAKNIQYF.

The chain links TRBV6-1 to TRBJ2-2; D gene ambiguous. Trimming left V 5 bases short and J 0 bases short, with 10 bases between. This CDR3 has 15 residues. Looked up from germline, CDR1 is MNHNS and CDR2 is SASEGT. The CDR3 DNA sequence: TGTGCCAGCAGTTCCTGGGCCTCGAACACCGGGGAGCTGTTTTTT. Its translation: CASSSWASNTGELFF.

This clone was seen a few times. This chain links TRBV5-1 with TRBJ1-2; 9 nucleotides line up with TRBD1. The CDR3 length is 13 residues. Germline V gene lookup returns CDR1 SGHRS and CDR2 YFSETQ. Germline trimming cut 5 bases from V and 6 bases from J; bases unmatched to any gene: 5. The DNA for the CDR3 is TGCGCCAGCAGTCGACAGGGGGGGGATGGCTACACCTTC. Translating it yields CASSRQGGDGYTF.

This clone has a handful of counts. CDR3 amino acids: CASSPDFESGRQETQYF. CDR3 nucleotides: TGTGCCAGCAGCCCAGATTTTGAGTCGGGGAGGCAAGAGACCCAGTACTTC. The chain links TRBV7-6 to TRBJ2-5; possible D gene TRBD2, 6 bases. Germline V lookup: CDR1 SGHVS, CDR2 FNYEAQ. The CDR3 is made up of 17 amino acids. The V gene lost 5 bases and the J gene lost 2 bases, with 21 bases spanning the gap. The complete variable domain, with remaining parts taken from reference TRBV7-6 and TRBJ2-5, reads GAGVSQSPRYKVTKRGQDVALRCDPISGHVSLYWYRQALGQGPEFLTYFNYEAQQDKSGLPNDRFSAERPEGSISTLTIQRTEQRDSAMYRCASSPDFESGRQETQYFGPGTRLLVL.

The chain couples TRBV6-5 to TRBJ2-6, with D possibly TRBD1 on 6 matching bases. CDR3 size: 16 residues. Trimming took off 0 bases at V and 2 bases at J, with 8 bases between the two ends. Germline assignment: CDR1 MNHEY and CDR2 SVGAGI. CDR3 DNA: TGTGCCAGCAGTTACTCAACAGGGACTGGGGCCAACGTCCTGACTTTC. Its translation: CASSYSTGTGANVLTF.

The gene calls are TRBV2 and TRBJ2-5, with 9 bases that match TRBD1. J lost 2 bases, V lost 6 bases, and 7 bases had no gene match. CDR3 length: 15 amino acids. Germline V gene sequence: CDR1 SNHLY, CDR2 FYNNEI. CDR3 coding DNA: TGTGCCAGCAGCGCTCAGGGACAGGGTCAAGAGACCCAGTACTTC. Translated: CASSAQGQGQETQYF.

This chain links TRBV5-1 with TRBJ2-7; 8 nucleotides match TRBD2. The CDR3 runs 16 residues. J lost 3 bases, V lost 3 bases, and 11 bases had no gene match. The germline CDR1 and CDR2 sequences are SGHRS and YFSETQ. The CDR3 nucleotides are TGCGCCAGCAGCTCGATGACCGGGACTAGATTCTACGAGCAGTACTTC. It encodes CASSSMTGTRFYEQYF.

CDR3 nucleotides: TGTGCCAGCAGCTGGGACAGGGACCGGGACATTCAGTACTTC. Protein sequence: CASSWDRDRDIQYF. The rearrangement joins TRBV7-9 to TRBJ2-4, with TRBD1 matching over 9 bases. This CDR3 has 14 residues. V lost 4 bases, J lost 8 bases, and 6 bases stayed unmatched. Germline CDR1 reads SEHNR; CDR2 reads FQNEAQ (reference sequence).

This clone was found a few times. V and J are TRBV15 and TRBJ2-1; a weak D match, TRBD1 (6 bases). The germline V and J ends were trimmed by 5 bases and 5 bases, with 16 bases remaining between them. In germline, CDR1 is LNHNV, CDR2 YYDKDF (reference sequence). The CDR3 runs to 15 residues. CDR3 protein: CATSALTGHDNEQFF. The CDR3 coding sequence is TGTGCCACCAGCGCCTTGACGGGACATGACAATGAGCAGTTCTTC. The variable domain in full, with the rest retrieved from reference TRBV15 and TRBJ2-1, is DAMVIQNPRYQVTQFGKPVTLSCSQTLNHNVMYWYQQKSSQAPKLLFHYYDKDFNNEADTPDNFQSRRPNTSFCFLDIRSPGLGDTAMYLCATSALTGHDNEQFFGPGTRLTVL.

The table lists this clone with a few counts. This chain links TRBV6-1 with TRBJ2-7; D gene unclear. V was shortened by 6 bases and J by 0 bases, with 15 bases between the two germline ends. CDR1 and CDR2 from the germline V gene are MNHNS and SASEGT. This CDR3 region has 15 residues. This chain's CDR3 is CASSMTGLSSYEQYF. The CDR3, as DNA: TGTGCCAGCAGCATGACGGGTCTCAGCTCCTACGAGCAGTACTTC.

This clone was observed a handful of times. The rearrangement uses TRBV28 and TRBJ2-5, with 7 bases aligning to TRBD2. The junction had 5 bases not matched to a gene; V was cut back by 3 bases and J by 1 base. The V gene's germline CDR1 is MDHEN and CDR2 SYDVKM. This CDR3 is 15 amino acids long. CDR3: CASSLGGGFQETQYF. Written as DNA, the CDR3 is TGTGCCAGCAGTTTGGGGGGAGGGTTCCAAGAGACCCAGTACTTC.

The chain joins TRBV4-1 to TRBJ1-1; 11 bases agree with TRBD1. V was pared by 7 bases and J by 5 bases, with 6 bases of the junction left unmatched. Germline CDR1 and CDR2: MGHRA and YSYEKL. This CDR3 spans 14 amino acids. This chain's CDR3 is CASTIGQGATEAFF. For the CDR3, the DNA is TGCGCCAGCACCATTGGACAGGGGGCGACTGAAGCTTTCTTT.